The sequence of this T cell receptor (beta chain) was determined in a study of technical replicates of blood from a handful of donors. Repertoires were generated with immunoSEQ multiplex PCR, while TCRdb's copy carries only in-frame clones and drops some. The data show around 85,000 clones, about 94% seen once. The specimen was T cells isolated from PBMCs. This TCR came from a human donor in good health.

This chain's CDR3 is CASSAKTGWVDEQYF. CDR3 in DNA: TGTGCCAGCAGCGCCAAGACAGGGTGGGTCGACGAGCAGTACTTC. This rearrangement joins TRBV6-1 to TRBJ2-7; 7 bases are a match to TRBD1. The length of the CDR3 is 15 residues. The germline V gene has CDR1 MNHNS and CDR2 SASEGT. The trim removed 6 bases at V and 5 bases at J, leaving 13 bases unmatched.